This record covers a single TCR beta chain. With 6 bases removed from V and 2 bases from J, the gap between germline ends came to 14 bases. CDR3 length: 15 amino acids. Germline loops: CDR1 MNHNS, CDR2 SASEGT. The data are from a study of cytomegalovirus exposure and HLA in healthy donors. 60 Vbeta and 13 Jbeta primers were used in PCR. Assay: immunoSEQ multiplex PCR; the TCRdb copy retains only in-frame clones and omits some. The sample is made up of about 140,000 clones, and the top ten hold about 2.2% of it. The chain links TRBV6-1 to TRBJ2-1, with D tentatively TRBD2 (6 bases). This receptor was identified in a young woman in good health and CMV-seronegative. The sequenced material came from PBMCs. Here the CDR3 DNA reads TGTGCCAGCAGACAACCGGGACTCCCCTACAATGAGCAGTTCTTC. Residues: CASRQPGLPYNEQFF.